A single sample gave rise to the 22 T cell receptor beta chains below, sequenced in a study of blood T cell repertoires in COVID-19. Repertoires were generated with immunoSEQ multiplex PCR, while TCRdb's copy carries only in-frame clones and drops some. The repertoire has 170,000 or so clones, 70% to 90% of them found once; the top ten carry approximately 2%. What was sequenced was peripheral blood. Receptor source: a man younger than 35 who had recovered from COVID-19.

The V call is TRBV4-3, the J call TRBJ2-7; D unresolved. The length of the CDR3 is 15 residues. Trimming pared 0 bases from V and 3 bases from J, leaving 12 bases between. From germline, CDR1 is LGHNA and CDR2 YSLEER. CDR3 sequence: CASSQEPTEDYEQYF. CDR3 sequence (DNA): TGCGCCAGCAGCCAAGAGCCGACTGAGGACTACGAGCAGTACTTC.

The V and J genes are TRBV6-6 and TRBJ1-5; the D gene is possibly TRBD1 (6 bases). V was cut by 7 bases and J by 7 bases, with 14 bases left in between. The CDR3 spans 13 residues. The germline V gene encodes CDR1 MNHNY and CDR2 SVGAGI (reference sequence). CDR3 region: CASTTGIGQPQHF. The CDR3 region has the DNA TGTGCCAGCACTACAGGGATAGGGCAGCCCCAGCATTTT.

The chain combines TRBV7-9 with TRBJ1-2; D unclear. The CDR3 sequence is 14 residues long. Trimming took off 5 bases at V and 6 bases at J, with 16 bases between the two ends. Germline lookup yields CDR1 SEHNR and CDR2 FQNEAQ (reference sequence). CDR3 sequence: CASSLGASGNGYTF. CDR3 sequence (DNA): TGTGCCAGCAGCCTGGGAGCGAGTGGGAATGGCTACACCTTC. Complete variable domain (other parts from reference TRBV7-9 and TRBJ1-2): DTGVSQNPRHKITKRGQNVTFRCDPISEHNRLYWYRQTLGQGPEFLTYFQNEAQLEKSRLLSDRFSAERPKGSFSTLEIQRTEQGDSAMYLCASSLGASGNGYTFGSGTRLTVV.

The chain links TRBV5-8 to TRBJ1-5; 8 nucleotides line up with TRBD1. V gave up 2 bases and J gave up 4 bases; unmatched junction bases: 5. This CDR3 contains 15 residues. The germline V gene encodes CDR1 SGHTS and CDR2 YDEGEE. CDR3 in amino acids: CASSFGTGENQPQHF. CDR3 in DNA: TGTGCCAGCAGCTTCGGGACAGGTGAGAATCAGCCCCAGCATTTT.

CDR3 in amino acids: CASSQVRLKNTQYF. DNA for the CDR3: TGCGCCAGCAGCCAAGTGCGCTTGAAAAATACGCAGTATTTT. The chain has TRBV4-1 and TRBJ2-3, with D hard to call. Germline lookup yields CDR1 MGHRA and CDR2 YSYEKL. The CDR3 covers 14 residues. With 1 base removed from V and 7 bases from J, the gap between germline ends came to 12 bases.

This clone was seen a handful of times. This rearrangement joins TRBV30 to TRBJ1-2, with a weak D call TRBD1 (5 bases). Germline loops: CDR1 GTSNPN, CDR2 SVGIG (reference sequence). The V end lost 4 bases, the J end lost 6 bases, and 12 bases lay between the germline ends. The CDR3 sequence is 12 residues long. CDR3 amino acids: CAWNIGGDGYTF. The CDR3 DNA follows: TGTGCCTGGAACATCGGGGGGGATGGCTACACCTTC.

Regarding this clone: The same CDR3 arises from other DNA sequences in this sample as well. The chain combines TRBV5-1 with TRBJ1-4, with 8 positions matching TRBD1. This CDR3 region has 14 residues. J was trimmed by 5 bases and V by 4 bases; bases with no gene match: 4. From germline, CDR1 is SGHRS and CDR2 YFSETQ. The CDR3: CASSLGQGNEKLFF. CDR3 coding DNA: TGCGCCAGCAGCCTAGGACAGGGCAATGAAAAACTGTTTTTT.

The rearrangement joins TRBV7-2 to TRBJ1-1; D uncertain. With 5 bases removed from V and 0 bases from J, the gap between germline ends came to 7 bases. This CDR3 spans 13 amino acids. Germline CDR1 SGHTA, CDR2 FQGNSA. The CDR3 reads CASSPGMNTEAFF. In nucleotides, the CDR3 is TGTGCCAGCAGCCCAGGCATGAACACTGAAGCTTTCTTT.

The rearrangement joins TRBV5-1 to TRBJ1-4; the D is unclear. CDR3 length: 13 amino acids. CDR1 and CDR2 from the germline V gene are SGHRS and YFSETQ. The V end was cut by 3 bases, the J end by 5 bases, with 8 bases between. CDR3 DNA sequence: TGCGCCAGCAGCTCCGGTCCGAATGAAAAACTGTTTTTT. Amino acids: CASSSGPNEKLFF.

The CDR3: CASSQEWFTVSGELFF. The CDR3 coding sequence is TGCGCCAGCAGCCAAGAGTGGTTTACTGTATCCGGGGAGCTGTTTTTT. V and J are TRBV4-3 and TRBJ2-2; no definite D call. CDR1 and CDR2 (germline): LGHNA, YSLEER. V shed 0 bases and J shed 6 bases, with 14 bases lying between them. The CDR3 sequence is 16 residues long.

The CDR3 nucleotides read TGTGCCAGCTCACCCTATAATTCTGCAACTAATGAAAAACTGTTTTTT. It specifies CASSPYNSATNEKLFF. The chain combines TRBV18 with TRBJ1-4; no clear D gene. Germline-derived CDR1 and CDR2 are KGHSH and LQKENI. Between the trimmed V and J ends, which lost 3 bases and 0 bases, there was a span of 11 bases. This CDR3 region has 16 residues. Together with reference TRBV18 and TRBJ1-4, the CDR3 gives the full variable domain: NAGVMQNPRHLVRRRGQEARLRCSPMKGHSHVYWYRQLPEEGLKFMVYLQKENIIDESGMPKERFSAEFPKEGPSILRIQQVVRGDSAAYFCASSPYNSATNEKLFFGSGTQLSVL.

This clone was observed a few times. CDR3 coding DNA: TGTGCCAGCAGCACGCCCAGTGGTCGCTACGAGCAGTACTTC. The encoded protein is CASSTPSGRYEQYF. This chain links TRBV7-9 with TRBJ2-7; no firm D call. This CDR3 is built from 14 residues. Germline V gives CDR1 SEHNR, CDR2 FQNEAQ (reference sequence). Trimming left V 5 bases short and J 3 bases short, with 14 bases between.

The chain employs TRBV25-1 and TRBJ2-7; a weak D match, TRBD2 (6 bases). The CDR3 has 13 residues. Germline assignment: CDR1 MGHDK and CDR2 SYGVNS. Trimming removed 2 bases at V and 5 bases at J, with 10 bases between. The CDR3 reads CASSEGGIHEQYF. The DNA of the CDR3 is TGTGCCAGCAGTGAAGGAGGGATCCACGAGCAGTACTTC.

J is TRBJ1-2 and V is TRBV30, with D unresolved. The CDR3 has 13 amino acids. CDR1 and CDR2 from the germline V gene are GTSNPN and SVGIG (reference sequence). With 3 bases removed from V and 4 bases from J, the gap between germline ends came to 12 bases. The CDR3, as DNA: TGTGCCTGGAGAAGAGAGGGTACCTATGGCTACACCTTC. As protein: CAWRREGTYGYTF.

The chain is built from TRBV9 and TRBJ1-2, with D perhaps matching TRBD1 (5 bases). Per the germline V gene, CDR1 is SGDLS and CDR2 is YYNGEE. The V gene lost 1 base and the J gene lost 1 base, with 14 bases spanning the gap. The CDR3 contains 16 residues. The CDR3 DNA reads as TGTGCCAGCAGCGTATCCAGCCAGGGAGGTAACTATGGCTACACCTTC. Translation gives CASSVSSQGGNYGYTF.

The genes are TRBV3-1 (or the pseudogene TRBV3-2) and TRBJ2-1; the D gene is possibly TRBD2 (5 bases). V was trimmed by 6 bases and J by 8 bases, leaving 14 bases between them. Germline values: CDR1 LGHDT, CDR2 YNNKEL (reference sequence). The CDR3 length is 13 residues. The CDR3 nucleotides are TGTGCCAGCAGTCCCCTAGCCCCCTATGAGCAGTTCTTC. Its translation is CASSPLAPYEQFF.

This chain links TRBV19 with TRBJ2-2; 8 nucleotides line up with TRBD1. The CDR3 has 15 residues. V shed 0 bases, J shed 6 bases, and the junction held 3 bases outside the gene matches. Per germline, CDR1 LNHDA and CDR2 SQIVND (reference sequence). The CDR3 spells CASSIDGTGPGELFF. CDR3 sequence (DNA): TGTGCCAGTAGTATAGATGGGACAGGTCCCGGGGAGCTGTTTTTT.

CDR3 DNA: TGCGCCAGCGACCGTCCCGGGACAGGGGTCGGGGCTTTCTTT. Protein product: CASDRPGTGVGAFF. The genes are TRBV4-1 and TRBJ1-1; 10 positions match TRBD1. With V trimmed by 8 bases and J by 11 bases, 14 bases remained unmatched. Germline V gives CDR1 MGHRA, CDR2 YSYEKL. CDR3 length: 14 amino acids.

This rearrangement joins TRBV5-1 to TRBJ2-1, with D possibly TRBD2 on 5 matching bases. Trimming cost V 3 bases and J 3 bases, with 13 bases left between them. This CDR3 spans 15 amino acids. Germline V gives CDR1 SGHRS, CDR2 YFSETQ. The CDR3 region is CASSSSGTLYNEQFF. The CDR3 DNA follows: TGCGCCAGCAGCTCCAGCGGAACCCTCTACAATGAGCAGTTCTTC.

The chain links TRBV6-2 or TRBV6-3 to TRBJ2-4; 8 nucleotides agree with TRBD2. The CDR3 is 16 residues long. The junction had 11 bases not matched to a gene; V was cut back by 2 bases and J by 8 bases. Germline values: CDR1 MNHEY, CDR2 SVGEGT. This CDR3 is CASSYPEAGVWDIQYF. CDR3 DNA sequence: TGTGCCAGCAGTTACCCTGAAGCGGGAGTTTGGGACATTCAGTACTTC.

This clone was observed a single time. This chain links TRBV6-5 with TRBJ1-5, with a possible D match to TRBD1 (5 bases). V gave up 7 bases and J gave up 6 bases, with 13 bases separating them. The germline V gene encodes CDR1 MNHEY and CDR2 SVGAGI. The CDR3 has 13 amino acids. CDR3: CASMAVGGQPQHF. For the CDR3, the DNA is TGTGCCAGCATGGCGGTCGGGGGTCAGCCCCAGCATTTT.

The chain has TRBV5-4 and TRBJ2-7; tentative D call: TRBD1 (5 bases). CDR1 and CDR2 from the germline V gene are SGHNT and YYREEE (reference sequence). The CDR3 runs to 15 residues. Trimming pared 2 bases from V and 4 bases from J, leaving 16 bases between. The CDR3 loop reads CASSLPQGDRYEQYF. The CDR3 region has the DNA TGTGCCAGCAGCTTACCCCAGGGTGATAGGTACGAGCAGTACTTC.